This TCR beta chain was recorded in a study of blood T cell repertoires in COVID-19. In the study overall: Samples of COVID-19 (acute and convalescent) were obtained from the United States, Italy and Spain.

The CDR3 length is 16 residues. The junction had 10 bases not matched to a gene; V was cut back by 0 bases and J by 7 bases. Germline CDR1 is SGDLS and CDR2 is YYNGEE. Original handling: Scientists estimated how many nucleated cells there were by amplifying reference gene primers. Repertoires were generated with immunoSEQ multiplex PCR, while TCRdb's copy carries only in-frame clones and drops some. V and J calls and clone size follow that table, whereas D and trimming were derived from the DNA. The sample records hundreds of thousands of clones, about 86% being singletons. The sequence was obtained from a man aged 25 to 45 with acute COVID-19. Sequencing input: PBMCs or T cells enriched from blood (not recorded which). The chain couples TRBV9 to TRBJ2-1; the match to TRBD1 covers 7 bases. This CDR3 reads CASSVEIRGKGNEQFF. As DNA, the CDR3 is TGTGCCAGCAGCGTAGAAATCAGGGGGAAGGGGAATGAGCAGTTCTTC.